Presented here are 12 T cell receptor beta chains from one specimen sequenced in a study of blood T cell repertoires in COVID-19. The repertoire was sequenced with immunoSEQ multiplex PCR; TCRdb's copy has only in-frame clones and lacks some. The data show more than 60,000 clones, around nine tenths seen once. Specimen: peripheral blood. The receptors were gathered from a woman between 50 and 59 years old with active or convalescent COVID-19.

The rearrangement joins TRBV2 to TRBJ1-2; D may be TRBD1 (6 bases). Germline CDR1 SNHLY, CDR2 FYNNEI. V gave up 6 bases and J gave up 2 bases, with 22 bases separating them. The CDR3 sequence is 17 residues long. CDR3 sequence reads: CASRGFAQGGNNYGYTF. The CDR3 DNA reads TGTGCCAGCAGGGGCTTTGCCCAAGGGGGTAACAACTATGGCTACACCTTC.

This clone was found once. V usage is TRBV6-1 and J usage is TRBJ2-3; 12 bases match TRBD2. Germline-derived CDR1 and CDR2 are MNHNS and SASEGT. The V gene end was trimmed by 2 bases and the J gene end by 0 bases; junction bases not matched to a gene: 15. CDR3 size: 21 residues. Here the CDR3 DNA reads TGTGCCAGCAGTGAACTGGTGGGACTAGCGGGCCCTCTCTCTAGCACAGATACGCAGTATTTT. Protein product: CASSELVGLAGPLSSTDTQYF.

The CDR3: CASSFGQGRAEAFF. The CDR3, as DNA: TGTGCCAGCAGCTTTGGGCAGGGAAGGGCTGAAGCTTTCTTT. V and J are TRBV5-4 and TRBJ1-1, with D tentatively TRBD1 (5 bases). Germline V gene lookup returns CDR1 SGHNT and CDR2 YYREEE (reference sequence). Trimming shortened V by 2 bases and J by 6 bases, and 14 bases separated the two germline ends. This CDR3 contains 14 residues.

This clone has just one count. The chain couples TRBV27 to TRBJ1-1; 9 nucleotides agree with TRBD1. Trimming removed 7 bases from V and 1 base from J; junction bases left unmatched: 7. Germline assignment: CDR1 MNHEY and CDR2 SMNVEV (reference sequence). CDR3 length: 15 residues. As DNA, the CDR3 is TGTGCCAGCAAGGGACAGGGCTTTCGGAACACTGAAGCTTTCTTT. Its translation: CASKGQGFRNTEAFF.

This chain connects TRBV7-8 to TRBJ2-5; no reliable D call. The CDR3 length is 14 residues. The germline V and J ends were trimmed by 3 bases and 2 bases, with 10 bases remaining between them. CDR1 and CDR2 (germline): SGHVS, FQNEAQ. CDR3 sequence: CASSFYESQETQYF. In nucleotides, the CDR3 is TGTGCCAGCAGCTTTTACGAGTCACAAGAGACCCAGTACTTC.

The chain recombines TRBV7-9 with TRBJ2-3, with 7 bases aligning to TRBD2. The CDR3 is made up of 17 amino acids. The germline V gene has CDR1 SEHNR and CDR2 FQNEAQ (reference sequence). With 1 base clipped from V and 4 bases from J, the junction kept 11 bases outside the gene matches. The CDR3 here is CASSLGRESLKPDTQYF. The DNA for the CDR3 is TGTGCCAGCAGCTTAGGGCGGGAGAGCCTAAAGCCAGATACGCAGTATTTT.

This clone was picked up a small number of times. The DNA for the CDR3 is TGTGCCAGCAGCTTATACGGGGGGAACTATGGCTACACCTTC. Residues: CASSLYGGNYGYTF. The rearrangement joins TRBV7-2 to TRBJ1-2; perhaps TRBD1 as D (5 bases). V dropped 2 bases and J dropped 2 bases, with 9 bases sitting between them. This CDR3 is 14 amino acids long. Looked up from germline, CDR1 is SGHTA and CDR2 is FQGNSA.

This chain's CDR3 is CASSLTQAGRLNTEAFF. As DNA, the CDR3 is TGTGCCAGCAGCTTAACACAGGCAGGGCGGTTGAACACTGAAGCTTTCTTT. J is TRBJ1-1 and V is TRBV7-3; D is perhaps TRBD1 (5 bases). Germline CDR1 and CDR2: SGHTA and FQGTGA. The CDR3 runs to 17 residues. Trimming took off 0 bases at V and 0 bases at J, with 14 bases between the two ends.

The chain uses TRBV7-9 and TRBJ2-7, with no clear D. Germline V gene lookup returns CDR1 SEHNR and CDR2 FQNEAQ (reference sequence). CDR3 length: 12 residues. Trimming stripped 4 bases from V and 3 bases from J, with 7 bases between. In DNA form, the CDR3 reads TGTGCCAGCAGCTCAGGCATCTACGAGCAGTACTTC. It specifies CASSSGIYEQYF.

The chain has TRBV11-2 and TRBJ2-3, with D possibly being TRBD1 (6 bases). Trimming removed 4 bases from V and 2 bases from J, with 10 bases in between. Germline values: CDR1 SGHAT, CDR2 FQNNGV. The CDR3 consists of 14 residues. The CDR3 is CASSSWTDTDTQYF. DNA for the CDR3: TGTGCCAGCAGCTCATGGACAGACACAGATACGCAGTATTTT.

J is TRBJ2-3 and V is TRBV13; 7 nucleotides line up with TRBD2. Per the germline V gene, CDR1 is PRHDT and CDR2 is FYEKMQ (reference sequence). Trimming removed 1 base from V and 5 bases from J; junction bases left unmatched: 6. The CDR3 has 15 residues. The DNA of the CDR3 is TGTGCCAGCAGCTTAGTGGCGGGAGAAGGAGATACGCAGTATTTT. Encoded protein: CASSLVAGEGDTQYF.

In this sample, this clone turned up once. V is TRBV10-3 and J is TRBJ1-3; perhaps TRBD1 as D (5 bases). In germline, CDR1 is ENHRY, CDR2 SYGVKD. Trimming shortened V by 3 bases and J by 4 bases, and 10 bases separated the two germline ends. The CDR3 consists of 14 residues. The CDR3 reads CAISDARGGNTIYF. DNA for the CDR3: TGTGCCATCAGTGACGCGCGGGGGGGAAACACCATATATTTT.